This TCR beta chain was retrieved from a study of T cell changes during pregnancy in multiple sclerosis. The CDR3 totals 14 residues. The germline gives CDR1 MNHEY, CDR2 SVGAGI. V lost 0 bases and J lost 4, with 6 bases in between. The repertoire was sequenced with immunoSEQ multiplex PCR; TCRdb's copy has only in-frame clones and lacks some. The sample comprises fewer than 45,000 clones, approximately 92% of which are singletons, and roughly 0.7% rests with the top ten. This clonotype originated in a female donor with multiple sclerosis, enrolled in a pregnancy study. The sample was CD4+ T cells from peripheral blood mononuclear cells, taken in the first trimester of pregnancy. The rearrangement links TRBV6-5 to TRBJ2-2; D call uncertain. CDR3 residues: CASSYSFVTGELFF. CDR3 bases: TGTGCCAGCAGTTACTCTTTCGTCACCGGGGAGCTGTTTTTT.